This T cell receptor (beta chain) was retrieved from a study of blood T cell repertoires in COVID-19. Overall study: The samples span acute and convalescent COVID-19 from the United States, Italy and Spain. Nucleic acid was either cDNA or gDNA, and it came from T cells, B-cell-depleted T cells, or PBMCs.

This clone was counted a single time. Seattle researchers signed up patients amid active infection and tracked them longitudinally. CDR3 size: 14 residues. The method was immunoSEQ multiplex PCR; TCRdb's version includes in-frame clones alone and lacks a portion of them. The repertoire has nearly 350,000 clones, about 90% of them found once; the top ten carry about 6%. The clonotype was recovered from a woman between 45 and 65 years old with COVID-19, enrolled during active disease. Sequencing used peripheral blood. The chain has TRBV21-1 and TRBJ1-6; TRBD1 is the table's D call and was not checked against the DNA. TRBV21-1 is recorded as a pseudogene. CDR3 DNA: TGTGCCAGCACCCAAGGGCAGGGAAATTCACCCCTCCACTTT. It is translated as CASTQGQGNSPLHF.